The TCR beta chain described here comes from a study of cytomegalovirus exposure and HLA in healthy donors. This clone was observed a few times. Primers: 60 Vbeta forward and 13 Jbeta reverse. Method: immunoSEQ multiplex PCR; TCRdb's copy keeps in-frame clones and lacks some. The table lists 170,000 or so clones, around 80% of them singletons, with 5% to 7% in the top ten. The CDR3 runs to 17 residues. The V gene lost 4 bases and the J gene lost 1 base, with 16 bases spanning the gap. In germline, CDR1 is MGHRA, CDR2 YSYEKL. This clonotype originated in a middle-aged man in good health and CMV-seropositive. The V gene is TRBV4-1, the J gene TRBJ2-2; D remains unclear. The sequencing input was PBMCs. The CDR3 DNA reads as TGCGCCAGCAGCCTAGAACTCGTGGGCCGGAACACCGGGGAGCTGTTTTTT. Translated, it gives CASSLELVGRNTGELFF.